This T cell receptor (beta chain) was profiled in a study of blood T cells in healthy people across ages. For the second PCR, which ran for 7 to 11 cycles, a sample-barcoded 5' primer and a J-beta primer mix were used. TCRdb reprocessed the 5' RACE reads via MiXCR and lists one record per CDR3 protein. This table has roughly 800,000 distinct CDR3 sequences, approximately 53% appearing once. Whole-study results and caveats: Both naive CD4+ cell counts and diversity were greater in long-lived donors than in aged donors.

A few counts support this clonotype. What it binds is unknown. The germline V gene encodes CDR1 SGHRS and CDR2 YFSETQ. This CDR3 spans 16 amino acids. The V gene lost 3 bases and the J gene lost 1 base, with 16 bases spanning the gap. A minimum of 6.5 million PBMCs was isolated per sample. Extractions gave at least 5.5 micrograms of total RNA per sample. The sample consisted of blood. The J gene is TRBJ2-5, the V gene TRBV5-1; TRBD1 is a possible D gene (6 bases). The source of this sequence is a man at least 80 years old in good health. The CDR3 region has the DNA TGCGCCAGCAGCTGGCAGGGGAACGTCGGCCAAGAGACCCAGTACTTC. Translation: CASSWQGNVGQETQYF.